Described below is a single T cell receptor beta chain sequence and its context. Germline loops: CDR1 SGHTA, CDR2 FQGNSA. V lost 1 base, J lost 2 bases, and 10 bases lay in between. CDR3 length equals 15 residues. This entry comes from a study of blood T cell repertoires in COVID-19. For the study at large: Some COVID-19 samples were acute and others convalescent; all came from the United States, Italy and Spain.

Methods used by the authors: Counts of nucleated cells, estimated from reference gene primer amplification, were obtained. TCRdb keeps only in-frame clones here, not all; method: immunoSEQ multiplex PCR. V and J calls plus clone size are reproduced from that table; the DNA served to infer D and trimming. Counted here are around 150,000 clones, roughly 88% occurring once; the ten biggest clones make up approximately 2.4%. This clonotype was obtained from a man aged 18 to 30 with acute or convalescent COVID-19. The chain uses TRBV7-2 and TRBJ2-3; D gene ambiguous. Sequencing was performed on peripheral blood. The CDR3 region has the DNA TGTGCCAGCAGCTTAGGTACAGCCTACACAGATACGCAGTATTTT. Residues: CASSLGTAYTDTQYF.